The T cell receptor beta chain under discussion was sequenced for a study of CD8 T cells in Susac syndrome. Germline V gives CDR1 SQVTM, CDR2 ANQGSEA. V was pared by 5 bases and J by 4 bases, with 11 bases between. The CDR3 loop spans 12 amino acids. The RNA input was about 0.45 to 1 ug, and it was reverse transcribed with random hexamers. TCRdb used MiXCR to reprocess the immunoSEQ multiplex PCR reads, holding one entry per CDR3 protein. Of about 150,000 distinct CDR3 sequences listed, approximately 96% are singletons. The chain uses TRBV29-1 and TRBJ1-1, with D possibly TRBD1 on 6 matching bases. The clonotype was recovered from a human donor with Susac syndrome. The specimen sequenced was CD4+ T cells from PBMCs. The DNA for the CDR3 is TGCAGCGTTTCAGGGGTGATCACTGAAGCTTTCTTT. It encodes CSVSGVITEAFF. The full variable domain, with the rest looked up from reference TRBV29-1 and TRBJ1-1, is SAVISQKPSRDICQRGTSLTIQCQVDSQVTMMFWYRQQPGQSLTLIATANQGSEATYESGFVIDKFPISRPNLTFSTLTVSNMSPEDSSIYLCSVSGVITEAFFGQGTRLTVV.